This TCR beta chain stems from a study of blood T cell repertoires in COVID-19. In the original analysis: Amplifying reference gene primers gave estimates of nucleated cell counts. TCRdb's table, derived via immunoSEQ multiplex PCR, lists solely in-frame clones and lacks some. The V and J calls and the clone size are those of that table, but D and trimming were determined from the DNA. Of roughly 180,000 clones in the sample, 76% were seen once. The CDR3 length is 12 residues. Trimming removed 6 bases at V and 10 bases at J, with 16 bases between. The gene calls are TRBV12-3 or TRBV12-4 and TRBJ2-7; TRBD2 is a possible D gene (5 bases). The source of this sequence is a woman in her 50s with active or convalescent COVID-19. Sequenced input: peripheral blood. The CDR3 coding sequence is TGTGCCAGCAGGAGGAGCGGTCGGGCACAGTACTTC. This gives the protein CASRRSGRAQYF.